This TCR beta chain was captured in a study of blood T cells in healthy people across ages. Study-wide context: In model experiments, template switching was able to capture about one barcoded beta molecule for every two T cells that were present. Study conclusions and caveats: Versus aged donors, long-lived donors had higher diversity and more naive CD4+ cells.

The ends were cut back, 4 bases at V and 7 bases at J, with 20 bases in the middle. The length of the CDR3 is 16 residues. Germline loops: CDR1 SEHNR, CDR2 FQNEAQ (reference sequence). The authors ran a second PCR of roughly 7 to 11 cycles using a sample-barcoded 5' primer and a J-beta primer mix. Each CDR3 protein gets one entry after TCRdb re-called the 5' RACE reads with MiXCR. The repertoire has around 1.1 million distinct CDR3 sequences, more than 30% of them found once; the top ten carry less than 15%. Concerning this clonotype: Its antigen is unknown.

Healthy Caucasian individuals from Russia aged roughly 6 to 100 served as donors. The TCR originated in a man aged 18 to 29 in good health. The sequencing sample was made of blood. This chain joins TRBV7-9 and TRBJ2-1, with D tentatively TRBD1 (6 bases). This CDR3 is CASSSPLRGSGNEQFF. CDR3 sequence (DNA): TGTGCCAGCAGCTCACCCTTAAGGGGGTCGGGGAATGAGCAGTTCTTC.